A single sample gave rise to the 26 T cell receptor beta chains below, sequenced in a study of cytomegalovirus exposure and HLA in healthy donors. Sequencing was performed with immunoSEQ multiplex PCR; in TCRdb, only in-frame clones are kept and a portion is missing. The data hold about 160,000 clones, with 96% observed a single time. The sequencing input was PBMCs. The receptors originated from a young woman in good health and CMV-seronegative.

V and J are TRBV7-2 and TRBJ2-5; TRBD1 agrees at 8 bases. V shed 1 base and J 5 bases; nucleotides not matched to a gene: 3. The CDR3 has 14 amino acids. The V gene's germline CDR1 is SGHTA and CDR2 FQGNSA. DNA of the CDR3: TGTGCCAGCAGCTTAGTGAGGACAGGGGAGACCCAGTACTTC. This sequence encodes CASSLVRTGETQYF.

The chain's CDR3 is CASSQDDRGGNEQFF. The CDR3 DNA follows: TGTGCCAGCAGCCAAGATGACAGGGGCGGGAATGAGCAGTTCTTC. The V call is TRBV4-2, the J call TRBJ2-1, with 8 bases aligning to TRBD1. The CDR3 consists of 15 residues. The germline CDR1 and CDR2 sequences are LGHNA and YNFKEQ. After removal of 0 bases from V and 7 bases from J, the junction contained 5 bases not matched to a gene.

The gene calls are TRBV4-2 and TRBJ2-2, with 7 bases lining up with TRBD1. Germline assignment: CDR1 LGHNA and CDR2 YNFKEQ. V trimming: 0 bases; J trimming: 3 bases; junction bases outside the gene matches: 10. This CDR3 is 18 amino acids long. The CDR3 coding sequence is TGTGCCAGCAGCCAAGACAAGGGGGCGGGCCCGTACACCGGGGAGCTGTTTTTT. It yields the protein CASSQDKGAGPYTGELFF.

The gene calls are TRBV4-2 and TRBJ2-5; D is unresolved. Germline V CDR1 and CDR2: LGHNA, YNFKEQ. The CDR3 contains 13 residues. The V gene lost 1 base and the J gene lost 4 bases, with 7 bases spanning the gap. CDR3 in amino acids: CASSQVQRETQYF. The CDR3 coding sequence is TGTGCCAGCAGCCAAGTCCAGCGAGAGACCCAGTACTTC.

This chain uses TRBV18 with TRBJ1-2, with 8 bases matching TRBD1. V shed 3 bases, J shed 7 bases, and the junction held 4 bases outside the gene matches. The CDR3 spans 13 residues. CDR1 is KGHSH and CDR2 is LQKENI in the germline V gene. The CDR3 DNA follows: TGTGCCAGCTCACCGACACAGGGGGGTGGCTACACCTTC. This gives the protein CASSPTQGGGYTF.

The chain employs TRBV7-2 and TRBJ2-7; D not certain. With 3 bases removed from V and 3 bases from J, the gap between germline ends came to 6 bases. CDR1 is SGHTA and CDR2 is FQGNSA in the germline V gene. The CDR3 contains 12 residues. In DNA, the CDR3 is TGTGCCAGCAGCTTCGGAGACTACGAGCAGTACTTC. This codes for CASSFGDYEQYF.

The V and J genes are TRBV6-1 and TRBJ1-6, with D possibly matching TRBD1 (6 bases). Germline V gene data show CDR1 as MNHNS and CDR2 as SASEGT. V dropped 3 bases and J dropped 0 bases, with 12 bases sitting between them. The CDR3 totals 17 residues. CDR3 sequence: CASSDPGESSYNSPLHF. CDR3 DNA: TGTGCCAGCAGTGATCCAGGGGAGAGCTCCTATAATTCACCCCTCCACTTT.

The chain is built from TRBV27 and TRBJ2-7; D is possibly TRBD1 (5 bases). Looked up from germline, CDR1 is MNHEY and CDR2 is SMNVEV (reference sequence). V lost 0 bases and J lost 2, with 11 bases in between. The CDR3 contains 15 residues. CDR3 amino acids: CASSLSSVRAYEQYF. The CDR3 DNA reads TGTGCCAGCAGTTTATCTTCGGTCAGGGCCTACGAGCAGTACTTC.

This chain links TRBV4-1 with TRBJ2-7; perhaps TRBD1 as D (5 bases). Germline V CDR1 and CDR2: MGHRA, YSYEKL. There are 16 residues in the CDR3. Trimming stripped 0 bases from V and 2 bases from J, with 14 bases between. The CDR3 bases are TGCGCCAGCAGCCAAGACGCAGGGCCGAACACCTACGAGCAGTACTTC. Its translation is CASSQDAGPNTYEQYF.

The J gene is TRBJ2-7, the V gene TRBV18; 7 nucleotides agree with TRBD1. The germline V gene has CDR1 KGHSH and CDR2 LQKENI. V shed 5 bases, J shed 2 bases, and the junction held 6 bases outside the gene matches. CDR3 length: 14 residues. CDR3 amino acids: CASSVSGGAYEQYF. The CDR3 DNA is TGTGCCAGCTCAGTTTCAGGGGGAGCCTACGAGCAGTACTTC.

Turning to this clone: One end of the junction does not line up with germline, which may come from a read error. V gene TRBV7-8 combines with J gene TRBJ2-7; perhaps TRBD2 as D (5 bases). The CDR3 sequence is 13 residues long. Germline CDR1 SGHVS, CDR2 FQNEAQ. In DNA form, the CDR3 reads TGTGCCAGCAGCGTAGCCTCTCGGGGCGAGCAGTACTTC. Protein sequence: CASSVASRGEQYF.

This clone occurred once. The rearrangement uses TRBV18 and TRBJ2-1; 13 bases fit TRBD2. The junction had 5 bases not matched to a gene; V was cut back by 3 bases and J by 0 bases. Germline-derived CDR1 and CDR2 are KGHSH and LQKENI. CDR3 size: 18 residues. The CDR3 DNA sequence: TGTGCCAGCTCACCGGGACTAGCGGGGACGAGCTCCTACAATGAGCAGTTCTTC. Its translation: CASSPGLAGTSSYNEQFF.

The CDR3 protein is CASRPIGAGAYNSPLHF. In DNA form, the CDR3 reads TGTGCCAGCAGACCAATAGGTGCGGGGGCATATAATTCACCCCTCCACTTT. The chain employs TRBV11-2 and TRBJ1-6; the D gene is possibly TRBD1 (6 bases). This CDR3 has 17 residues. Trimming took 6 bases from V and 4 from J, leaving 19 bases between them. Germline V gives CDR1 SGHAT, CDR2 FQNNGV.

The chain carries TRBV25-1 and TRBJ1-1, with a possible D match to TRBD1 (6 bases). This CDR3 region has 14 residues. The V and J ends lost 1 base and 9 bases respectively, with 15 bases between them. Germline CDR1 reads MGHDK; CDR2 reads SYGVNS. The CDR3 DNA reads as TGTGCCAGCAGTGAATTGACACAAGGGGGTAAAGCTTTCTTT. It codes for CASSELTQGGKAFF. Together with reference TRBV25-1 and TRBJ1-1, the CDR3 gives the full variable domain: EADIYQTPRYLVIGTGKKITLECSQTMGHDKMYWYQQDPGMELHLIHYSYGVNSTEKGDLSSESTVSRIRTEHFPLTLESARPSHTSQYLCASSELTQGGKAFFGQGTRLTVV.

This chain links TRBV15 with TRBJ2-7; D is perhaps TRBD1 (6 bases). The CDR3 runs to 15 residues. CDR1 LNHNV and CDR2 YYDKDF come from the germline V gene (reference sequence). V lost 0 bases to trimming and J lost 4 bases, with 13 bases between them. CDR3 protein: CATSRDDRIFYEQYF. In DNA form, the CDR3 reads TGTGCCACCAGCAGAGATGACAGGATCTTTTACGAGCAGTACTTC.

Concerning this clone itself: Relative to the germline gene, one junction end is altered; a read error may explain this. The V and J genes are TRBV7-7 and TRBJ2-1; TRBD2 aligns across 11 bases. CDR1 and CDR2 from the germline V gene are SSHAT and FNYEAQ (reference sequence). The CDR3 covers 15 residues. CDR3 protein: CASSPLAGGLREQFF. The CDR3 region has the DNA TGTGCTAGCAGCCCGCTAGCGGGGGGTTTACGAGAGCAGTTCTTC.

The rearrangement joins TRBV5-4 to TRBJ2-5; maybe TRBD2 (7 bases). Germline V gives CDR1 SGHNT, CDR2 YYREEE (reference sequence). The CDR3 loop spans 14 amino acids. The V and J ends lost 0 bases and 4 bases respectively, with 10 bases between them. In nucleotides, the CDR3 is TGTGCCAGCAGCTTGGGGGCGGGGGCAGAGACCCAGTACTTC. Encoded protein: CASSLGAGAETQYF.

The chain links TRBV27 to TRBJ2-7, with 8 positions matching TRBD1. The CDR3 is made up of 14 amino acids. Looked up from germline, CDR1 is MNHEY and CDR2 is SMNVEV (reference sequence). V lost 6 bases and J lost 4; bases outside the gene matches: 8. The DNA of the CDR3 is TGTGCCAGCAGACCGGGACAGGTACCTTACGAGCAGTACTTC. Protein: CASRPGQVPYEQYF.

The chain employs TRBV25-1 and TRBJ2-5, with D possibly matching TRBD1 (5 bases). The germline CDR1 and CDR2 sequences are MGHDK and SYGVNS. Trimming shortened V by 3 bases and J by 5 bases, and 7 bases separated the two germline ends. CDR3 length: 12 residues. CDR3 protein: CASSDSGETQYF. The CDR3 region has the DNA TGTGCCAGCAGTGACTCAGGGGAGACCCAGTACTTC. Drawing the rest from reference TRBV25-1 and TRBJ2-5, the complete variable domain is EADIYQTPRYLVIGTGKKITLECSQTMGHDKMYWYQQDPGMELHLIHYSYGVNSTEKGDLSSESTVSRIRTEHFPLTLESARPSHTSQYLCASSDSGETQYFGPGTRLLVL.

This chain uses TRBV2 with TRBJ2-5; D is unclear. The CDR3 sequence is 13 residues long. Trimming cost V 5 bases and J 5 bases, with 12 bases left between them. Germline lookup yields CDR1 SNHLY and CDR2 FYNNEI. Written as DNA, the CDR3 is TGTGCCAGCAGTCCGACTGGTAGCGAGACCCAGTACTTC. It is translated as CASSPTGSETQYF.

The rearrangement uses TRBV19 and TRBJ2-7; 8 positions agree with TRBD1. This CDR3 contains 15 residues. Germline V lookup: CDR1 LNHDA, CDR2 SQIVND (reference sequence). J gave up 7 bases and V 4 bases, and 12 bases lay outside the gene matches. This CDR3 is CASSTGTGRWSEQYF. The CDR3 DNA is TGTGCCAGTAGTACCGGGACAGGCCGGTGGTCTGAGCAGTACTTC.

V gene TRBV14 combines with J gene TRBJ2-7; perhaps TRBD2 as D (5 bases). The CDR3 loop spans 17 amino acids. The V end lost 3 bases, the J end lost 0 bases, and 18 bases lay between the germline ends. CDR1 is SGHDN, CDR2 FVKESK, per germline. The CDR3 loop reads CASSHLRGKGSSYEQYF. As DNA, the CDR3 is TGTGCCAGCAGCCACCTCCGGGGAAAGGGAAGCTCCTACGAGCAGTACTTC.

There are a few counts of this clone. The DNA of the CDR3 is TGTGCCAGCAGCTCCCGGGAGCCAAATGAAAAACTGTTTTTT. It is translated as CASSSREPNEKLFF. The genes are TRBV7-9 and TRBJ1-4; D is unresolved. Trimming took off 4 bases at V and 5 bases at J, with 11 bases between the two ends. The CDR3 sequence is 14 residues long. CDR1 SEHNR and CDR2 FQNEAQ come from the germline V gene (reference sequence).

This chain joins TRBV6-5 and TRBJ1-5; TRBD1 aligns across 7 bases. V gave up 5 bases and J gave up 4 bases; unmatched junction bases: 5. The CDR3 consists of 14 residues. CDR1 and CDR2 from the germline V gene are MNHEY and SVGAGI. DNA for the CDR3: TGTGCCAGCAGTAAACAGGGGCAGAATCAGCCCCAGCATTTT. The encoded protein is CASSKQGQNQPQHF.

CDR3 bases: TGCGCCAGCAGCCAAGATCGGACAGGGCCCTGGACCCAGTACTTC. This encodes CASSQDRTGPWTQYF. The chain combines TRBV4-3 with TRBJ2-5; 8 nucleotides align to TRBD1. This CDR3 is built from 15 residues. J was trimmed by 7 bases and V by 0 bases; bases with no gene match: 7. Per the germline V gene, CDR1 is LGHNA and CDR2 is YSLEER.

V is TRBV7-9 and J is TRBJ2-7; D possibly corresponds to TRBD1 (6 bases). Germline values: CDR1 SEHNR, CDR2 FQNEAQ (reference sequence). CDR3 size: 13 residues. Deletions cut 5 bases from V and 3 bases from J, with 11 bases between. The CDR3 reads CASSPDSYYEQYF. CDR3 nucleotides: TGTGCCAGCAGCCCGGACAGCTACTACGAGCAGTACTTC.